This entry lists 32 T cell receptor beta chains sequenced from one sample in a study of T cell repertoires in cytomegalovirus infection. TCRdb redid the calling of the reads with MiXCR, one entry per CDR3 protein. Counted here are approximately 97,000 distinct CDR3 sequences, 16% occurring once; the ten biggest clones make up around 8.2%. What was sequenced was PBMCs. The source of these receptors is a human donor in good health (CMV status not recorded). Some clones in this sample may be carry-over from other donors' samples.

Many counts were recorded for this clonotype. The chain recombines TRBV11-2 with TRBJ2-5; TRBD2 might be the D (6 bases). The V end was cut by 4 bases, the J end by 2 bases, with 11 bases between. CDR1 SGHAT and CDR2 FQNNGV come from the germline V gene. CDR3 length: 14 residues. The CDR3 loop reads CASSWDFLQETQYF. For the CDR3, the DNA is TGTGCCAGCAGCTGGGACTTCCTTCAAGAGACCCAGTACTTC. The entire variable domain, with the rest obtained from reference TRBV11-2 and TRBJ2-5, is as follows: EAGVAQSPRYKIIEKRQSVAFWCNPISGHATLYWYQQILGQGPKLLIQFQNNGVVDDSQLPKDRFSAERLKGVDSTLKIQPAKLEDSAVYLCASSWDFLQETQYFGPGTRLLVL.

This clonotype was recorded many times. This chain links TRBV7-2 with TRBJ2-3; 7 nucleotides align to TRBD1. Germline assignment: CDR1 SGHTA and CDR2 FQGNSA. This CDR3 has 15 amino acids. V lost 5 bases and J lost 0; bases outside the gene matches: 5. CDR3 sequence reads: CASSGQAVSTDTQYF. CDR3 in DNA: TGTGCCAGCAGCGGACAGGCTGTCAGCACAGATACGCAGTATTTT. The variable domain in full, completed from reference TRBV7-2 and TRBJ2-3, reads GAGVSQSPSNKVTEKGKDVELRCDPISGHTALYWYRQSLGQGLEFLIYFQGNSAPDKSGLPSDRFSAERTGGSVSTLTIQRTQQEDSAVYLCASSGQAVSTDTQYFGPGTRLTVL.

This clonotype was counted a few times. This sequence joins TRBV6-6 and TRBJ1-6; D unclear. Trimming removed 2 bases from V and 3 bases from J, with 11 bases in between. The germline CDR1 and CDR2 sequences are MNHNY and SVGAGI (reference sequence). The CDR3 has 16 amino acids. The CDR3 loop reads CASSYKYGYYNSPLHF. In DNA form, the CDR3 reads TGTGCCAGCAGTTACAAGTATGGCTACTATAATTCACCCCTCCACTTT.

The chain recombines TRBV28 with TRBJ2-7, with 7 positions matching TRBD1. Germline trimming cut 6 bases from V and 3 bases from J; bases unmatched to any gene: 8. This CDR3 contains 14 residues. CDR1 MDHEN and CDR2 SYDVKM come from the germline V gene. Here the CDR3 DNA reads TGTGCCAGCAGCACCACTTCAGGGGGCTACGAGCAGTACTTC. Translation: CASSTTSGGYEQYF. Together with reference TRBV28 and TRBJ2-7, the CDR3 gives the full variable domain: DVKVTQSSRYLVKRTGEKVFLECVQDMDHENMFWYRQDPGLGLRLIYFSYDVKMKEKGDIPEGYSVSREKKERFSLILESASTNQTSMYLCASSTTSGGYEQYFGPGTRLTVT.

This clonotype was found many times. V and J are TRBV7-2 and TRBJ1-2; no clear D. Trimming stripped 1 base from V and 4 bases from J, with 7 bases between. The germline gives CDR1 SGHTA, CDR2 FQGNSA. The CDR3 is 13 amino acids. CDR3 loop: CASSLGTSYGYTF. The CDR3 region has the DNA TGTGCCAGCAGCTTAGGAACATCCTATGGCTACACCTTC.

A few counts support this clonotype. This rearrangement joins TRBV7-9 to TRBJ1-4; 9 bases are shared with TRBD1. Trimming removed 5 bases from V and 2 bases from J; junction bases left unmatched: 9. This CDR3 has 17 amino acids. Germline CDR1 SEHNR, CDR2 FQNEAQ (reference sequence). The chain's CDR3 is CASSEPGQGMTNEKLFF. The CDR3 coding sequence is TGTGCCAGCAGCGAACCGGGACAGGGCATGACTAATGAAAAACTGTTTTTT.

This chain's CDR3 is CASSSPGQAKADTQYF. The DNA for the CDR3 is TGTGCCAGCAGTTCCCCGGGACAGGCGAAGGCAGATACGCAGTATTTT. V usage is TRBV28 and J usage is TRBJ2-3, with TRBD1 identical over 8 bases. The V gene end was trimmed by 4 bases and the J gene end by 4 bases; junction bases not matched to a gene: 10. Germline loops: CDR1 MDHEN, CDR2 SYDVKM. The length of the CDR3 is 16 residues. Full variable domain (remainder filled in from reference TRBV28 and TRBJ2-3): DVKVTQSSRYLVKRTGEKVFLECVQDMDHENMFWYRQDPGLGLRLIYFSYDVKMKEKGDIPEGYSVSREKKERFSLILESASTNQTSMYLCASSSPGQAKADTQYFGPGTRLTVL.

This clonotype has a handful of counts. V and J are TRBV20-1 and TRBJ1-5; 7 nucleotides line up with TRBD1. Germline V CDR1 and CDR2: DFQATT, SNEGSKA (reference sequence). Trimming cost V 2 bases and J 3 bases; bases outside gene matches: 4. There are 14 residues in the CDR3. The CDR3: CSARRGQSNQPQHF. The CDR3 bases are TGCAGTGCTAGACGGGGACAGTCCAATCAGCCCCAGCATTTT.

This clonotype was counted many times. The V call is TRBV7-9, the J call TRBJ1-1, with D perhaps matching TRBD1 (5 bases). V lost 3 bases to trimming and J lost 6 bases, with 14 bases between them. The CDR3 totals 14 residues. From germline, CDR1 is SEHNR and CDR2 FQNEAQ (reference sequence). The CDR3 nucleotides are TGTGCCAGCAGCTTCTGGGGCGGGAGGGCTGAAGCTTTCTTT. The encoded protein is CASSFWGGRAEAFF.

This clonotype was counted many times. This rearrangement joins TRBV7-2 to TRBJ1-1, with a tentative D call TRBD1 (5 bases). Germline lookup yields CDR1 SGHTA and CDR2 FQGNSA. CDR3 size: 11 residues. Trimming took 5 bases from V and 8 from J, leaving 9 bases between them. In nucleotides, the CDR3 is TGTGCCAGCAGCCCCAGGACAGAAGCTTTCTTT. This codes for CASSPRTEAFF.

About this clonotype: This sequence may be a read error, since a much larger clone differs from it by one base. The V call is TRBV20-1, the J call TRBJ1-4, with a possible D match to TRBD1 (5 bases). CDR1 is DFQATT and CDR2 is SNEGSKA in the germline V gene (reference sequence). This CDR3 has 15 amino acids. The germline V and J ends were trimmed by 1 base and 5 bases, with 14 bases remaining between them. The CDR3 here is CSARGAGTVNEKLFF. CDR3 in DNA: TGCAGTGCTAGAGGGGCGGGGACGGTGAATGAAAAACTGTTTTTT.

In regard to this clonotype: A much larger clonotype is one base distant, so this may be a read error. The chain couples TRBV7-2 to TRBJ1-5; D uncertain. Germline-derived CDR1 and CDR2 are SGHTA and FQGNSA. The CDR3 has 13 amino acids. Trimming cost V 7 bases and J 2 bases, with 9 bases left between them. DNA of the CDR3: TGTGCCAGCAACACAGACCGCAATCAGCCCCAGCATTTT. This encodes CASNTDRNQPQHF.

This clonotype has more than one count but fewer than ten. The gene calls are TRBV28 and TRBJ1-5, with D unclear. The germline CDR1 and CDR2 sequences are MDHEN and SYDVKM. The CDR3 totals 11 residues. Trimming removed 6 bases at V and 4 bases at J, with 4 bases between. In DNA form, the CDR3 reads TGTGCCAGCAGCGAGAATCAGCCCCAGCATTTT. Amino acids: CASSENQPQHF.

Remarks on this clonotype: At one end the junction does not follow the germline gene, possibly because of a read error. V and J are TRBV28 and TRBJ2-2, with D perhaps TRBD1 (5 bases). CDR1 MDHEN and CDR2 SYDVKM come from the germline V gene. The CDR3 is 12 residues long. The chain's CDR3 is CTSTNRPGELFF. CDR3 DNA: TGTACCAGCACCAACAGGCCCGGGGAGCTGTTTTTT.

This rearrangement joins TRBV7-8 to TRBJ2-3; D is undetermined. Looked up from germline, CDR1 is SGHVS and CDR2 is FQNEAQ. Deletions cut 1 base from V and 7 bases from J, with 9 bases between. CDR3 length equals 13 residues. The CDR3 is CASSLDITNTQYF. For the CDR3, the DNA is TGTGCCAGCAGCTTAGACATAACTAATACGCAGTATTTT.

This clonotype was counted a single time. This may come from a read error, since a much larger clone is one base off. The chain recombines TRBV11-3 with TRBJ1-3; a possible D gene is TRBD1 (5 bases). Germline CDR1 reads SGHNT; CDR2 reads YENEEA. The CDR3 sequence is 14 residues long. The CDR3 reads CASSGPGAGNPIYF. CDR3 DNA sequence: TGTGCCAGCAGCGGACCCGGGGCTGGAAACCCCATATATTTT.

The chain combines TRBV5-6 with TRBJ1-1, with D maybe TRBD1 (6 bases). The length of the CDR3 is 16 residues. Trimming shortened V by 6 bases and J by 4 bases, and 22 bases separated the two germline ends. Germline CDR1 reads SGHDT; CDR2 reads YYEEEE. As DNA, the CDR3 is TGTGCCAGCAACCAGGTGGGACATCGTACGGGCACTGAAGCTTTCTTT. It codes for CASNQVGHRTGTEAFF.

Only a few counts were recorded for this clonotype. The V call is TRBV14, the J call TRBJ1-1; D unresolved. The germline V gene has CDR1 SGHDN and CDR2 FVKESK. The CDR3 loop spans 13 amino acids. The V gene lost 3 bases and the J gene lost 6 bases, with 11 bases spanning the gap. The CDR3 loop reads CASSHEAFAEAFF. The CDR3 bases are TGTGCCAGCAGCCACGAGGCTTTCGCTGAAGCTTTCTTT.

The V and J genes are TRBV7-2 and TRBJ2-7; D gene uncertain. Germline CDR1 is SGHTA and CDR2 is FQGNSA. This CDR3 comprises 15 residues. V was trimmed by 3 bases and J by 6 bases, leaving 18 bases between them. The CDR3 reads CASSFLYTRSIEQYF. The CDR3 region has the DNA TGTGCCAGCAGCTTCCTCTACACCCGATCGATCGAGCAGTACTTC.

The J gene is TRBJ2-3, the V gene TRBV20-1; D is tentatively TRBD1 or TRBD2 (6 bases each). The CDR3 extends over 15 amino acids. From germline, CDR1 is DFQATT and CDR2 SNEGSKA (reference sequence). The V end was cut by 6 bases, the J end by 4 bases, with 20 bases between. The CDR3 DNA reads as TGCAGTGCCAACGATGGGGGGCGCGATGCAGATACGCAGTATTTT. It translates to CSANDGGRDADTQYF.

A remark on this clonotype: A single base separates this from a much larger clone, so it may be a read error. The CDR3 ends on some other residue instead of the conserved phenylalanine or tryptophan, so this is likely a read error. This rearrangement joins TRBV7-2 to TRBJ2-3, with unresolved D. The germline V gene encodes CDR1 SGHTA and CDR2 FQGNSA. Deletions cut 5 bases from V and 3 bases from J, with 6 bases between. The CDR3 has 12 residues. CDR3 coding DNA: TGTGCCAGCAGCACCTTTACAGATACGCAGTATCTT. Translation: CASSTFTDTQYL.

The CDR3: CSAGLAGTDTQYF. The CDR3 coding sequence is TGCAGCGCCGGACTAGCGGGTACGGATACGCAGTATTTT. J is TRBJ2-3 and V is TRBV29-1, with 11 bases matching TRBD2. This CDR3 has 13 amino acids. Germline-derived CDR1 and CDR2 are SQVTM and ANQGSEA. With V trimmed by 7 bases and J by 6 bases, 6 bases remained unmatched.

This clonotype was observed a few times. This sequence joins TRBV7-9 and TRBJ2-7, with D perhaps matching TRBD1 (6 bases). The germline V gene has CDR1 SEHNR and CDR2 FQNEAQ (reference sequence). The germline V and J ends were trimmed by 5 bases and 6 bases, with 17 bases remaining between them. The CDR3 sequence is 14 residues long. The CDR3 region is CASSMLGQLAEQYF. The CDR3 DNA follows: TGTGCCAGCAGCATGCTAGGACAGCTGGCCGAGCAGTACTTC.

V gene TRBV6-1 combines with J gene TRBJ2-7, with D perhaps TRBD2 (6 bases). Between the trimmed V and J ends, which lost 4 bases and 4 bases, there was a span of 11 bases. Germline loops: CDR1 MNHNS, CDR2 SASEGT. The CDR3 totals 13 residues. CDR3 bases: TGTGCCAGCAGTGTGGGGGAGGAGTACGAGCAGTACTTC. Translated: CASSVGEEYEQYF.

The chain uses TRBV18 and TRBJ2-3; D is ambiguous. The CDR3 spans 15 residues. V was pared by 0 bases and J by 0 bases, with 7 bases between. Germline loops: CDR1 KGHSH, CDR2 LQKENI. CDR3 bases: TGTGCCAGCTCACCACCGAGCCAAAGCACAGATACGCAGTATTTT. Translated, it gives CASSPPSQSTDTQYF.

This clonotype appeared once. A much more abundant neighbour one base away suggests this may be a read error. Without the conserved terminal phenylalanine or tryptophan, this CDR3 likely stems from a read error. The rearrangement uses TRBV25-1 and TRBJ2-7; D remains ambiguous. Germline V gene data show CDR1 as MGHDK and CDR2 as SYGVNS. V lost 1 base and J 4 bases, leaving 5 bases between the germline ends. The CDR3 length is 12 residues. The CDR3 loop is CASSESIYEQYC. CDR3 bases: TGTGCCAGCAGTGAATCAATTTACGAGCAGTACTGC.

This clonotype was picked up many times. The gene calls are TRBV7-9 and TRBJ1-6; the D is unclear. This CDR3 has 12 amino acids. Germline loops: CDR1 SEHNR, CDR2 FQNEAQ (reference sequence). V shed 11 bases and J shed 9 bases, with 14 bases lying between them. Written as DNA, the CDR3 is TGTGCCCGCGTGTGGCGAGGTTCACCCCTCCACTTT. This codes for CARVWRGSPLHF.

In its sample, this clonotype was seen many times. The chain couples TRBV28 to TRBJ1-5; no clear D gene. This CDR3 is 16 amino acids long. The V end lost 5 bases, the J end lost 0 bases, and 14 bases lay between the germline ends. Germline CDR1 MDHEN, CDR2 SYDVKM. Here the CDR3 reads CASSPYFQLSNQPQHF. The CDR3 DNA reads as TGTGCCAGCAGTCCATATTTCCAGCTTAGCAATCAGCCCCAGCATTTT.

V and J are TRBV11-2 and TRBJ2-2, with 12 bases aligning to TRBD1. The V gene end was trimmed by 5 bases and the J gene end by 6 bases; junction bases not matched to a gene: 4. The CDR3 has 15 residues. CDR1 is SGHAT, CDR2 FQNNGV, per germline. In nucleotides, the CDR3 is TGTGCCAGCAGCCCCGGGACAGGGGGCCCCGGGGAGCTGTTTTTT. It specifies CASSPGTGGPGELFF.

CDR3 nucleotides: TGTGCCAGCAGCGTTAGGTTTGGGGGGACCGGGGAGCTGTTTTTT. Its protein is CASSVRFGGTGELFF. The chain links TRBV9 to TRBJ2-2; tentatively, D is TRBD2 (6 bases). Germline V lookup: CDR1 SGDLS, CDR2 YYNGEE. The CDR3 spans 15 residues. Trimming took 2 bases from V and 5 from J, leaving 13 bases between them.

V and J are TRBV15 and TRBJ2-6, with TRBD2 as a possible D gene (6 bases). The CDR3 is 19 amino acids. Germline CDR1 LNHNV, CDR2 YYDKDF (reference sequence). V dropped 0 bases and J dropped 0 bases, with 15 bases sitting between them. In DNA, the CDR3 is TGTGCCACCAGCAGAGATAAGAGGAGGGTTTTCTCTGGGGCCAACGTCCTGACTTTC. This translates into CATSRDKRRVFSGANVLTF.

This clonotype was picked up many times. Written as DNA, the CDR3 is TGTGCCAGCAGCTACGGACAGGGAGTAACCTACGAGCAGTACTTC. It yields the protein CASSYGQGVTYEQYF. The chain couples TRBV7-2 to TRBJ2-7, with 8 bases identical to TRBD1. With V trimmed by 4 bases and J by 2 bases, 7 bases remained unmatched. The CDR3 runs to 15 residues. The germline V gene has CDR1 SGHTA and CDR2 FQGNSA.